What follows are 28 T cell receptor beta chains derived from one specimen sequenced in a study of T cell repertoires in cytomegalovirus infection. These receptors lack a known antigen. TCRdb re-analysed the reads in MiXCR, keeping a single row per CDR3 protein. The sample records approximately 350,000 distinct CDR3 sequences, just under 35% being singletons. The sequencing here drew on cultured PBMCs, taken from culture after CMV antigen stimulation. Receptors originate from a human donor in good health (CMV status not recorded). Some clones in this sample may be carry-over from other donors' samples.

The gene calls are TRBV6-5 and TRBJ1-6; D is undetermined. Germline V gene sequence: CDR1 MNHEY, CDR2 SVGAGI. Deletions cut 8 bases from V and 9 bases from J, with 14 bases between. This CDR3 has 13 residues. The CDR3: CASRKAGRSPLHF. DNA for the CDR3: TGTGCCAGCCGAAAGGCCGGGCGTTCACCCCTCCACTTT.

In regard to this clonotype: One junction end disagrees with the germline gene, perhaps due to a read error. As DNA, the CDR3 is TGTGCCATCTGTGACGGAATGAACACTGAAGCTTTCTTT. Its protein is CAICDGMNTEAFF. The chain is built from TRBV10-3 and TRBJ1-1; D uncertain. Germline CDR1 is ENHRY and CDR2 is SYGVKD. There are 13 residues in the CDR3.

This clonotype was detected a few times. The chain combines TRBV28 with TRBJ1-1, with D uncertain. This CDR3 region has 15 residues. Germline CDR1 is MDHEN and CDR2 is SYDVKM. Trimming left V 3 bases short and J 1 base short, with 12 bases between. CDR3 amino acids: CASSFTLAANTEAFF. Written as DNA, the CDR3 is TGTGCCAGCAGTTTTACTCTGGCAGCGAACACTGAAGCTTTCTTT.

This clonotype showed up many times. The J gene is TRBJ2-3, the V gene TRBV11-3; 11 positions agree with TRBD2. Germline loops: CDR1 SGHNT, CDR2 YENEEA. This CDR3 is 18 amino acids long. The junction had 15 bases not matched to a gene; V was cut back by 4 bases and J by 6 bases. The CDR3 loop is CASSSEGLAGGHGDTQYF. CDR3 DNA: TGTGCCAGCAGCTCCGAGGGCCTAGCGGGAGGCCATGGGGATACGCAGTATTTT.

The J gene is TRBJ1-1, the V gene TRBV7-2; D is ambiguous. The CDR3 consists of 11 residues. The germline V gene encodes CDR1 SGHTA and CDR2 FQGNSA. V gave up 7 bases and J gave up 5 bases, with 8 bases separating them. CDR3 sequence (DNA): TGTGCCAGCACCTTTGGGACTGAAGCTTTCTTT. As protein: CASTFGTEAFF.

The chain is built from TRBV6-6 and TRBJ1-1; D is unclear. The germline V gene has CDR1 MNHNY and CDR2 SVGAGI (reference sequence). V was clipped by 0 bases and J by 6 bases, with 8 bases between them. This CDR3 comprises 13 residues. Here the CDR3 reads CASSYSWSPEAFF. The CDR3 DNA reads TGTGCCAGCAGTTACTCGTGGAGCCCTGAAGCTTTCTTT.

In this sample, this clonotype turned up many times. This chain joins TRBV5-5 and TRBJ2-7, with 11 nucleotides matching TRBD2. After removal of 4 bases from V and 4 bases from J, the junction contained 4 bases not matched to a gene. CDR3 length: 14 residues. CDR1 and CDR2 from the germline V gene are SGHKS and YYEKEE (reference sequence). CDR3: CASSLRLAGYEQYV. In DNA, the CDR3 is TGTGCCAGCAGCCTGAGACTAGCGGGATACGAGCAGTACGTC.

J is TRBJ2-3 and V is TRBV7-2, with TRBD2 matching 7 bases. The CDR3 is 15 amino acids. Germline CDR1 SGHTA, CDR2 FQGNSA. V lost 2 bases and J lost 6; bases outside the gene matches: 8. The CDR3 protein is CASSLRGTTLDTQYF. The DNA for the CDR3 is TGTGCCAGCAGCTTACGCGGGACTACTTTGGATACGCAGTATTTT. Combining the CDR3 with reference TRBV7-2 and TRBJ2-3 gives the whole variable domain GAGVSQSPSNKVTEKGKDVELRCDPISGHTALYWYRQSLGQGLEFLIYFQGNSAPDKSGLPSDRFSAERTGGSVSTLTIQRTQQEDSAVYLCASSLRGTTLDTQYFGPGTRLTVL.

This clonotype was seen a few times. The DNA is left out, because the CDR3 cannot be placed on it with certainty; the CDR3 is given as TCRdb lists it. The chain is built from TRBV29-1 and TRBJ1-4; the table's D call of TRBD1 was not tested on the DNA. The CDR3 contains 14 residues when both ends are counted. Germline V gives CDR1 SQVTM, CDR2 ANQGSEA. The CDR3 sequence is CSVGPGQGGEKLFF.

This clonotype was seen a few times. The chain employs TRBV10-3 and TRBJ1-1; D might be TRBD1 (6 bases). Trimming removed 6 bases from V and 1 base from J, with 9 bases in between. Looked up from germline, CDR1 is ENHRY and CDR2 is SYGVKD. CDR3 size: 13 residues. The DNA for the CDR3 is TGTGCCATCAGAACGACAGGGAACACTGAAGCTTTCTTT. The encoded protein is CAIRTTGNTEAFF.

This clonotype was seen a few times. This chain joins TRBV7-2 and TRBJ1-2; perhaps TRBD1 as D (5 bases). CDR1 is SGHTA and CDR2 is FQGNSA in the germline V gene. V lost 1 base to trimming and J lost 3 bases, with 15 bases between them. This CDR3 spans 16 amino acids. In nucleotides, the CDR3 is TGTGCCAGCAGCTTAGACGGGGCGGGGGTAGACTATGGCTACACCTTC. It translates to CASSLDGAGVDYGYTF.

The chain has TRBV27 and TRBJ1-2, with D possibly TRBD1 on 5 matching bases. The CDR3 length is 11 residues. CDR1 and CDR2 (germline): MNHEY, SMNVEV (reference sequence). V lost 6 bases and J lost 3, with 5 bases in between. The CDR3 DNA reads as TGTGCCAGCAGGGGGCACTATGGCTACACCTTC. Protein: CASRGHYGYTF.

V is TRBV20-1 and J is TRBJ2-7; a possible D gene is TRBD1 (5 bases). V was trimmed by 5 bases and J by 4 bases, leaving 21 bases between them. The CDR3 spans 15 residues. Per germline, CDR1 DFQATT and CDR2 SNEGSKA (reference sequence). The CDR3 DNA sequence: TGCAGTGCTCACCCGTTCGCAGGGCAGAGGTACGAGCAGTACTTC. Encoded protein: CSAHPFAGQRYEQYF.

This chain connects TRBV29-1 to TRBJ2-2; 8 bases match TRBD2. The J segment lost 4 bases and the V segment lost 4 bases, leaving 11 bases of the junction unmatched. The germline CDR1 and CDR2 sequences are SQVTM and ANQGSEA. This CDR3 has 16 amino acids. The CDR3 protein is CSVVPGGPDGTGELFF. As DNA, the CDR3 is TGCAGCGTTGTTCCGGGAGGGCCTGACGGCACCGGGGAGCTGTTTTTT.

The rearrangement uses TRBV5-4 and TRBJ2-7, with 13 nucleotides matching TRBD2. J lost 5 bases, V lost 4 bases, and 6 bases had no gene match. The germline V gene has CDR1 SGHNT and CDR2 YYREEE (reference sequence). CDR3 size: 15 residues. The CDR3 region is CASSPGTSGNDEQYV. In DNA, the CDR3 is TGTGCCAGCAGCCCTGGGACTAGCGGGAACGACGAGCAGTACGTC.

This clonotype was picked up a small number of times. The chain couples TRBV6-1 to TRBJ2-1, with no clear D. This CDR3 spans 16 amino acids. The germline CDR1 and CDR2 sequences are MNHNS and SASEGT. V was clipped by 6 bases and J by 0 bases, with 15 bases between them. Here the CDR3 DNA reads TGTGCCAGCAGAACTACGGGCCACGGCTCCTACAATGAGCAGTTCTTC. Its translation: CASRTTGHGSYNEQFF.

In this sample, this clonotype turned up a few times. The chain joins TRBV7-7 to TRBJ1-5, with 9 positions matching TRBD1. V shed 5 bases and J 6 bases; nucleotides not matched to a gene: 14. CDR1 and CDR2 (germline): SSHAT, FNYEAQ (reference sequence). There are 17 residues in the CDR3. CDR3 sequence reads: CASSPLSRDREAQPQHF. In DNA form, the CDR3 reads TGTGCCAGCAGCCCCCTGTCCCGGGACAGGGAGGCTCAGCCCCAGCATTTT.

The table lists this clonotype with a few counts. V is TRBV28 and J is TRBJ2-5; TRBD2 aligns across 11 bases. Germline CDR1 reads MDHEN; CDR2 reads SYDVKM. The CDR3 loop spans 18 amino acids. Unmatched junction bases numbered 9, after V lost 1 base and J lost 2 bases. CDR3: CASSLSPGRTSGQETQYF. The CDR3 DNA reads TGTGCCAGCAGTTTATCACCGGGACGGACTAGCGGGCAAGAGACCCAGTACTTC. The whole variable domain, filled in from reference TRBV28 and TRBJ2-5, reads DVKVTQSSRYLVKRTGEKVFLECVQDMDHENMFWYRQDPGLGLRLIYFSYDVKMKEKGDIPEGYSVSREKKERFSLILESASTNQTSMYLCASSLSPGRTSGQETQYFGPGTRLLVL.

This clonotype was found a few times. The V call is TRBV6-2 or TRBV6-3, the J call TRBJ1-5, with D hard to call. Germline V gene sequence: CDR1 MNHEY, CDR2 SVGEGT. This CDR3 has 19 residues. V was trimmed by 0 bases and J by 7 bases, leaving 25 bases between them. The CDR3 is CASSYSKPVPGGPGQPQHF. CDR3 DNA sequence: TGTGCCAGCAGTTACTCGAAGCCAGTCCCAGGCGGCCCGGGACAGCCCCAGCATTTT.

This clonotype has more than one count but fewer than ten. The chain links TRBV7-8 to TRBJ1-4, with D possibly TRBD1 on 5 matching bases. This CDR3 is built from 14 residues. Between the trimmed V and J ends, which lost 3 bases and 7 bases, there was a span of 12 bases. Germline V gives CDR1 SGHVS, CDR2 FQNEAQ. The CDR3: CASSLTDKGEKLFF. As DNA, the CDR3 is TGTGCCAGCAGCTTGACAGATAAGGGTGAAAAACTGTTTTTT.

Only a few counts were recorded for this clonotype. V and J are TRBV7-8 and TRBJ2-5; 16 bases match TRBD2. Germline V CDR1 and CDR2: SGHVS, FQNEAQ. V shed 4 bases and J 10 bases; nucleotides not matched to a gene: 3. This CDR3 contains 14 residues. The CDR3 is CASSSGLAGGHQYF. DNA for the CDR3: TGTGCCAGCAGCTCGGGACTAGCGGGAGGGCACCAGTACTTC.

This clonotype was found a few times. V usage is TRBV6-2 or TRBV6-3 and J usage is TRBJ2-2; 7 positions match TRBD1. Germline CDR1 is MNHEY and CDR2 is SVGEGT. Losses at the gene ends were 6 bases for V and 6 bases for J; bases not matched to a gene: 4. The CDR3 spans 13 residues. This CDR3 is CASRTTGAGELFF. The CDR3 DNA is TGTGCCAGCAGGACCACAGGGGCCGGGGAGCTGTTTTTT.

The chain carries TRBV27 and TRBJ2-7; 7 positions agree with TRBD1. The CDR3 runs to 14 residues. Trimming cost V 5 bases and J 0 bases; bases outside gene matches: 4. Per the germline V gene, CDR1 is MNHEY and CDR2 is SMNVEV (reference sequence). This CDR3 is CASSATGVSYEQYF. Here the CDR3 DNA reads TGTGCCAGCAGTGCAACAGGGGTCTCCTACGAGCAGTACTTC.

This clonotype has more than one count but fewer than ten. This chain joins TRBV7-2 and TRBJ2-2; D is uncertain. The V end was cut by 4 bases, the J end by 7 bases, with 7 bases between. CDR3 length: 12 residues. Germline loops: CDR1 SGHTA, CDR2 FQGNSA. The CDR3: CASSYQLGELFF. The CDR3 bases are TGTGCCAGCAGCTATCAACTCGGGGAGCTGTTTTTT.

V and J are TRBV27 and TRBJ2-1, with D perhaps being TRBD1 or TRBD2 (5 bases each). Trimming shortened V by 7 bases and J by 0 bases, and 16 bases separated the two germline ends. Germline V gene data show CDR1 as MNHEY and CDR2 as SMNVEV (reference sequence). CDR3 size: 16 residues. The chain's CDR3 is CASNSRGRSSYNEQFF. The CDR3 DNA sequence: TGTGCCAGCAATTCCCGGGGCCGGAGCTCCTACAATGAGCAGTTCTTC.

The V call is TRBV7-2, the J call TRBJ2-2, with no clear D. CDR1 SGHTA and CDR2 FQGNSA come from the germline V gene. The germline V and J ends were trimmed by 5 bases and 1 base, with 8 bases remaining between them. The CDR3 has 14 amino acids. CDR3 amino acids: CASSSFGNTGELFF. CDR3 sequence (DNA): TGTGCCAGCAGCAGTTTCGGGAACACCGGGGAGCTGTTTTTT.

This clonotype was counted a single time. The genes are TRBV28 and TRBJ1-1, with D hard to call. The CDR3 runs to 16 residues. In germline, CDR1 is MDHEN, CDR2 SYDVKM. V gave up 5 bases and J gave up 1 base, with 17 bases separating them. The CDR3, as DNA: TGTGCCAGCAGTCCGGCTTTCAAGGCGTCGAACACTGAAGCTTTCTTT. It is translated as CASSPAFKASNTEAFF.

This clonotype was seen a handful of times. This chain connects TRBV20-1 to TRBJ1-2; D perhaps matches TRBD1 (6 bases). CDR3 length equals 14 residues. Germline loops: CDR1 DFQATT, CDR2 SNEGSKA (reference sequence). The germline V and J ends were trimmed by 5 bases and 8 bases, with 21 bases remaining between them. CDR3 in amino acids: CSAWERTVLEGYTF. The CDR3 coding sequence is TGCAGTGCTTGGGAAAGGACAGTACTGGAAGGCTACACCTTC.